Here is one T cell receptor beta chain with its context. The antigen is unknown. Germline CDR1 SEHNR, CDR2 FQNEAQ (reference sequence). The CDR3 spans 14 residues. V shed 3 bases and J 2 bases; nucleotides not matched to a gene: 4. Sequencing used immunoSEQ multiplex PCR; TCRdb keeps in-frame clones, though not all of them. The sample has around 95,000 clones; around nine tenths are singletons. This sample is part of a study of T cell responses to AZD1222 COVID-19 vaccine. Study-wide results and caveats: As reported, nearly half of all spike-specific TCRs target variant regions that are unmutated. The study found vaccine-associated CD4 TCRs spanning spike, dominant at 160-218 and 743-854. After two AZD1222 doses, spike-specific TCR breadth and depth rose versus day 0.

The V gene is TRBV7-9, the J gene TRBJ2-7; TRBD2 aligns across 7 bases. Sample: peripheral blood, taken on day 0 of AZD1222 vaccination. The origin of this receptor is an adult in good health. The CDR3 protein is CASSFKGTTYEQYF. DNA for the CDR3: TGTGCCAGCAGCTTTAAGGGGACTACCTACGAGCAGTACTTC.